The 5 T cell receptor beta chains presented below share a single source sample, sequenced in a study of metastatic and nonmetastatic thyroid tumors. Each patient came to thyroid surgery without any prior treatment (of any kind). TCRdb reassembled clones from the PCR reads with MiXCR. The table records under 8,500 clones, around 30% of them present only once. The source material was tumor tissue. All receptors derive from a female donor with papillary thyroid cancer or a benign thyroid nodule (not recorded which). Some clones in this sample may be carry-over from other donors' samples.

The sample holds a few counts of this clone. The chain has TRBV28 and TRBJ1-2, with D tentatively TRBD1 (5 bases). The CDR3 runs to 16 residues. Trimming cost V 2 bases and J 5 bases, with 18 bases left between them. Per germline, CDR1 MDHEN and CDR2 SYDVKM. The CDR3 loop is CASSLSSGLKGYGYTF. The CDR3 DNA reads TGTGCCAGCAGTTTAAGTTCCGGGCTTAAGGGGTATGGCTACACCTTC.

The CDR3: CASSFPQGGEKLFF. Written as DNA, the CDR3 is TGTGCCAGCAGCTTTCCGCAGGGCGGGGAAAAACTGTTTTTT. This chain uses TRBV5-5 with TRBJ1-4; the D gene is possibly TRBD1 (5 bases). Germline CDR1 reads SGHKS; CDR2 reads YYEKEE (reference sequence). The CDR3 has 14 amino acids. V was cut by 2 bases and J by 8 bases, with 13 bases left in between.

This clone showed up many times. V is TRBV6-1 and J is TRBJ2-2, with D perhaps TRBD1 (6 bases). This CDR3 contains 17 residues. Trimming removed 5 bases from V and 6 bases from J, with 22 bases in between. Germline-derived CDR1 and CDR2 are MNHNS and SASEGT. The CDR3 DNA sequence: TGTGCCAGCAGTATTAGAACAGGGCTGATAGTTTCCGGGGAGCTGTTTTTT. Protein: CASSIRTGLIVSGELFF.

The sample holds many counts of this clone. This chain connects TRBV7-2 to TRBJ2-4; a weak D match, TRBD1 (6 bases). Between the trimmed V and J ends, which lost 1 base and 0 bases, there was a span of 13 bases. Germline CDR1 is SGHTA and CDR2 is FQGNSA. CDR3 length equals 17 residues. CDR3 protein: CASSLVAGVRAKNIQYF. In DNA, the CDR3 is TGTGCCAGCAGCTTAGTCGCAGGGGTCCGAGCCAAAAACATTCAGTACTTC.

Only a few counts were recorded for this clone. The rearrangement uses TRBV2 and TRBJ1-2; D gene ambiguous. The V end lost 0 bases, the J end lost 5 bases, and 10 bases lay between the germline ends. Germline CDR1 reads SNHLY; CDR2 reads FYNNEI. CDR3 length: 14 amino acids. The CDR3 coding sequence is TGTGCCAGCAGTGAAGCAGGGTCAGTATATGGCTACACCTTC. Translated: CASSEAGSVYGYTF.